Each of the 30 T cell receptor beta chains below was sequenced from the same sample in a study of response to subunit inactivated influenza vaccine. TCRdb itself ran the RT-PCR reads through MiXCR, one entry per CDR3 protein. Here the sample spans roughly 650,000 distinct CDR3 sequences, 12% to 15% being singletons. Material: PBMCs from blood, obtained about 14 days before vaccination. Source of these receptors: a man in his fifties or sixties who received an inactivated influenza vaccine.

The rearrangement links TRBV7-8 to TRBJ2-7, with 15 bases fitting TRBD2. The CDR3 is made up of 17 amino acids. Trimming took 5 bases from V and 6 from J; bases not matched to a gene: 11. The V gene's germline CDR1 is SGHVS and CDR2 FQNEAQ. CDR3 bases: TGTGCCAGCAGCCCCGGACTAGCGGGAGGGCTAATGACCGAGCAGTACTTC. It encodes CASSPGLAGGLMTEQYF.

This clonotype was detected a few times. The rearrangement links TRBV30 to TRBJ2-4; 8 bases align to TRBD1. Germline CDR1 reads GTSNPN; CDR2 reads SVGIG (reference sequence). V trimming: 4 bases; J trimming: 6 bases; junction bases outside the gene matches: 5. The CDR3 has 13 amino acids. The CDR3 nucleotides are TGTGCCTGGACCCGACAGGGGCGAAACATTCAGTACTTC. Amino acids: CAWTRQGRNIQYF.

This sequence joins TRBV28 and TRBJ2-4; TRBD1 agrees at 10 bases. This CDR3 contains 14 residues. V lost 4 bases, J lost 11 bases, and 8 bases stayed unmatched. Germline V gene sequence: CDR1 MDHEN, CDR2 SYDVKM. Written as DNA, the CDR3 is TGTGCCAGCAGTTCCCATGACAGGGGGCTCTTTCAGTACTTC. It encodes CASSSHDRGLFQYF.

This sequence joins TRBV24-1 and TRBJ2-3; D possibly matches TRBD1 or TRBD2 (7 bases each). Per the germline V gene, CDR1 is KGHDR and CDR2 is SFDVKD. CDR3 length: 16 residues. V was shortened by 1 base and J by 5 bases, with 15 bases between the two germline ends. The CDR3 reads CATSDFGRGEGDTQYF. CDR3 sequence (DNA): TGTGCCACCAGTGATTTCGGCAGGGGGGAGGGAGATACGCAGTATTTT.

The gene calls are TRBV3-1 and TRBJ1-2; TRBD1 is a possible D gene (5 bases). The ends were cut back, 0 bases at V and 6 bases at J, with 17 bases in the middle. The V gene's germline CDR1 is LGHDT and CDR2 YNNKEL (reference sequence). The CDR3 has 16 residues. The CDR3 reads CASSQDAREPLHGYTF. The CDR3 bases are TGTGCCAGCAGCCAAGATGCCAGGGAACCCCTTCATGGCTACACCTTC. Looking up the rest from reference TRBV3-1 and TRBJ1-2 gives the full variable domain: DTAVSQTPKYLVTQMGNDKSIKCEQNLGHDTMYWYKQDSKKFLKIMFSYNNKELIINETVPNRFSPKSPDKAHLNLHINSLELGDSAVYFCASSQDAREPLHGYTFGSGTRLTVV.

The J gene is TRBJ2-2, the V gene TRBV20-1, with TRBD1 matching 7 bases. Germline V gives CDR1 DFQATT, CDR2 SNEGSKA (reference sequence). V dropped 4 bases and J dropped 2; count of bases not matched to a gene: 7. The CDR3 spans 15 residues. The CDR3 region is CSAKSGTVNTGELFF. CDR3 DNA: TGCAGTGCTAAATCTGGGACAGTTAACACCGGGGAGCTGTTTTTT.

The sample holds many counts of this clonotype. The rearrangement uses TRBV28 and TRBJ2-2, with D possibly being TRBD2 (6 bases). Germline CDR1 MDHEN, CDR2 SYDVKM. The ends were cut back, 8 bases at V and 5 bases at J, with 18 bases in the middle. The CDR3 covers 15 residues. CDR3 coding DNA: TGTGCCAGCTTTACAATAGCGGAAGGGACCGGGGAGCTGTTTTTT. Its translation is CASFTIAEGTGELFF. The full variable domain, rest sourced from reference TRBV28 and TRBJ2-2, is DVKVTQSSRYLVKRTGEKVFLECVQDMDHENMFWYRQDPGLGLRLIYFSYDVKMKEKGDIPEGYSVSREKKERFSLILESASTNQTSMYLCASFTIAEGTGELFFGEGSRLTVL.

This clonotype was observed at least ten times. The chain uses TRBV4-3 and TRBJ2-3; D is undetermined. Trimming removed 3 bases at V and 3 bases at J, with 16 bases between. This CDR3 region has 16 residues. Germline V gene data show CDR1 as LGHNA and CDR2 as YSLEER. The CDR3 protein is CASSQGYKDGTDTQYF. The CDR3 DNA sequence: TGCGCCAGCAGCCAGGGATACAAAGATGGGACAGATACGCAGTATTTT.

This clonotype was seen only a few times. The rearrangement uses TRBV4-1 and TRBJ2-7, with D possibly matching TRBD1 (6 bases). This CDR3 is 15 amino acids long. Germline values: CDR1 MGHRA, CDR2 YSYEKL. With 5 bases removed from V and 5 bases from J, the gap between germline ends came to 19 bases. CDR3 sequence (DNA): TGCGCCAGCAGCTCTGGGCAGGGGAGTATGCACGAGCAGTACTTC. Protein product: CASSSGQGSMHEQYF.

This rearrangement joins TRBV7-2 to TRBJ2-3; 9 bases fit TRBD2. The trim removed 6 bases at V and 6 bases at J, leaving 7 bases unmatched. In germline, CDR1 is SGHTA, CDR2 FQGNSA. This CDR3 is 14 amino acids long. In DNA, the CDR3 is TGTGCCAGCAGTAAGCCCAGCGGGGGGGATACGCAGTATTTT. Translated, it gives CASSKPSGGDTQYF.

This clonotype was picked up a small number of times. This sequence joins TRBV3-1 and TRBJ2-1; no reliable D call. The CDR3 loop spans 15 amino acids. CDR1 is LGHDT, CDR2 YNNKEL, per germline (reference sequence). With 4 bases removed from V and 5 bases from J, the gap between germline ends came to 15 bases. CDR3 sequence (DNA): TGTGCCAGCAGCCCGAAGTGGACGAAAAACAATGAGCAGTTCTTC. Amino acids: CASSPKWTKNNEQFF.

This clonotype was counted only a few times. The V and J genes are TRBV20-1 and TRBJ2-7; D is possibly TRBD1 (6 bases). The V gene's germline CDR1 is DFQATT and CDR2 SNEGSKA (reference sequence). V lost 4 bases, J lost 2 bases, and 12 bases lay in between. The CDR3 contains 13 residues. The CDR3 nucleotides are TGCAGTGCTATTCAGGGGTTTGCCTACGAGCAGTACTTC. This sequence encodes CSAIQGFAYEQYF.

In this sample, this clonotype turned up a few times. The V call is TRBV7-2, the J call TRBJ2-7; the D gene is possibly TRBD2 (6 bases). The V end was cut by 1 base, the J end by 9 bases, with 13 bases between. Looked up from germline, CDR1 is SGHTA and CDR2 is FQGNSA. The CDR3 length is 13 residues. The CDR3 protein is CASSLEPARGQYF. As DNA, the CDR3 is TGTGCCAGCAGCTTAGAACCAGCGCGGGGGCAGTACTTC.

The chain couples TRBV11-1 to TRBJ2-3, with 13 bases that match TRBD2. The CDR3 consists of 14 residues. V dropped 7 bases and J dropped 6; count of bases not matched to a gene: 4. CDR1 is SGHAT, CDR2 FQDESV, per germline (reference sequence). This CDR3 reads CASTAGLAGDTQYF. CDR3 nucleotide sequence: TGTGCCAGCACCGCGGGACTAGCGGGGGATACGCAGTATTTT.

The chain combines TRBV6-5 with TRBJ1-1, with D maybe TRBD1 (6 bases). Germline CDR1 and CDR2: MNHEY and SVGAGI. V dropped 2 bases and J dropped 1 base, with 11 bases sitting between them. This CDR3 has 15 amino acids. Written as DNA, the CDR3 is TGTGCCAGCAGTTACGGGGGCAGGACGAACACTGAAGCTTTCTTT. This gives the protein CASSYGGRTNTEAFF.

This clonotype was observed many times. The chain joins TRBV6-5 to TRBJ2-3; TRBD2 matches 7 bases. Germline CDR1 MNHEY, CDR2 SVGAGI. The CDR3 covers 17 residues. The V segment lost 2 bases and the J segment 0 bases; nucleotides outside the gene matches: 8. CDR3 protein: CASSYARLAASTDTQYF. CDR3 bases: TGTGCCAGCAGTTACGCCCGACTAGCAGCTAGCACAGATACGCAGTATTTT.

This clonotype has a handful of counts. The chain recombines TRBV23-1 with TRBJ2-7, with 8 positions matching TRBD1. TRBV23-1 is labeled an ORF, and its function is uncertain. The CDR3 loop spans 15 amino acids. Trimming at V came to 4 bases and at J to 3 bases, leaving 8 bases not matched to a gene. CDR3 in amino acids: CASSPEDRVGYEQYF. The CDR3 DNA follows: TGCGCCAGCAGTCCCGAGGACAGGGTTGGCTACGAGCAGTACTTC.

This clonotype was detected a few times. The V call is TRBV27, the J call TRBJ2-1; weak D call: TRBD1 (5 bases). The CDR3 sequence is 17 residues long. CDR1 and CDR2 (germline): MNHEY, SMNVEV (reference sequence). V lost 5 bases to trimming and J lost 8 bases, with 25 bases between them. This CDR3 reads CASSTEMTGQGFDEQFF. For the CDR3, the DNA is TGTGCCAGCAGTACCGAGATGACGGGCCAGGGTTTCGATGAGCAGTTCTTC.

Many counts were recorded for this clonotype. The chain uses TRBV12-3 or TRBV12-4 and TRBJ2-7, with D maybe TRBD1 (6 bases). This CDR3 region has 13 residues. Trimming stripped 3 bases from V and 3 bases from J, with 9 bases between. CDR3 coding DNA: TGTGCCAGCAGTTTGAGAGGGGGCTACGAGCAGTACTTC. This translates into CASSLRGGYEQYF.

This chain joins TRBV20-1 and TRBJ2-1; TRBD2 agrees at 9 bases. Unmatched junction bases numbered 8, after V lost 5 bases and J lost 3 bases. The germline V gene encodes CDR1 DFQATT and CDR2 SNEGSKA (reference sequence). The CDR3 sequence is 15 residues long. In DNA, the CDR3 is TGCAGTGCTCTTCCTGGACTAGCGATCTACAATGAGCAGTTCTTC. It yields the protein CSALPGLAIYNEQFF.

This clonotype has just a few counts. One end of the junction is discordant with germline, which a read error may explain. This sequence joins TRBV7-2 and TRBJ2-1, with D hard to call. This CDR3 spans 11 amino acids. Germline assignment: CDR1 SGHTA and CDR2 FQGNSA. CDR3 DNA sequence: TGTGCCAGCAGCTCTGGGCAGGTCCCCAGTTTC. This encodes CASSSGQVPSF.

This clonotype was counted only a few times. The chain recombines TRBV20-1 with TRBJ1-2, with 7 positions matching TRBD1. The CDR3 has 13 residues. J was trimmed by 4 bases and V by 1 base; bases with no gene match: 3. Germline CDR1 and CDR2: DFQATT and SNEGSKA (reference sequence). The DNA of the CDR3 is TGCAGTGCTAGAGCGACAGGGAGCTATGGCTACACCTTC. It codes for CSARATGSYGYTF.

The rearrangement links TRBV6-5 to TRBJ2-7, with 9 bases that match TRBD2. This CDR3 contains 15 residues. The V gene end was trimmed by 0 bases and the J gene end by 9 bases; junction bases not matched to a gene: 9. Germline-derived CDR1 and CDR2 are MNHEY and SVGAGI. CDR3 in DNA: TGTGCCAGCAGTTACTCTTCCGGGACTAGCCCCAGGCAGTACTTC. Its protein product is CASSYSSGTSPRQYF.

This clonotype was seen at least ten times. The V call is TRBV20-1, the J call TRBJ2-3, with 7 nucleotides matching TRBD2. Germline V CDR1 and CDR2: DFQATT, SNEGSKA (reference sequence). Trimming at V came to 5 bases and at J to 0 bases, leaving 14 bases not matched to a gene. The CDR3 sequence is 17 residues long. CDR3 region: CSAEAQGGGGSTDTQYF. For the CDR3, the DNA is TGCAGTGCTGAGGCCCAGGGTGGCGGGGGAAGCACAGATACGCAGTATTTT.

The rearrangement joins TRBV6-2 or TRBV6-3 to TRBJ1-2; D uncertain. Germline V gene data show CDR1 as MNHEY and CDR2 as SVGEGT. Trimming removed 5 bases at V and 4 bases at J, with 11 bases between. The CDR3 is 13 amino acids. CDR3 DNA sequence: TGTGCCAGCAGTCCTGGAGGTCTCTATGGCTACACCTTC. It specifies CASSPGGLYGYTF.

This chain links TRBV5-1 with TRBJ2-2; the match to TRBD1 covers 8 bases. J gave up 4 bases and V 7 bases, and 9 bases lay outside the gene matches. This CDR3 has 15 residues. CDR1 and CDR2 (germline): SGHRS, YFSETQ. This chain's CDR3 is CASGGGQGGTGELFF. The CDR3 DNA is TGCGCCAGCGGAGGAGGACAGGGAGGCACCGGGGAGCTGTTTTTT.

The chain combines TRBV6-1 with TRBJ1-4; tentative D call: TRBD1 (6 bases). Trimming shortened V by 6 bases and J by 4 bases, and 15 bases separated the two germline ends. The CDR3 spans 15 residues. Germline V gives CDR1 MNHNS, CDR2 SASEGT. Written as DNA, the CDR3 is TGTGCCAGCAGGGACAGCCAGGCCCGTAATGAAAAACTGTTTTTT. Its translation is CASRDSQARNEKLFF.

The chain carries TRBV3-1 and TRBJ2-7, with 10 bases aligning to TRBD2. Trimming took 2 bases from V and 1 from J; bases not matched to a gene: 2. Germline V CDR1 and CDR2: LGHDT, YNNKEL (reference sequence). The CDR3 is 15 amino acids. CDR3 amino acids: CASSQNSGGSYEQYF. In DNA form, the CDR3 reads TGTGCCAGCAGCCAAAATAGCGGGGGGTCCTACGAGCAGTACTTC.

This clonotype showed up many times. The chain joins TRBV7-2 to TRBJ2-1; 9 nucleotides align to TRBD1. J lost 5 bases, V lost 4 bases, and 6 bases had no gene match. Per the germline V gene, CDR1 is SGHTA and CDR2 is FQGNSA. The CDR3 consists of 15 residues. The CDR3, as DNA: TGTGCCAGCAGCTCGGACAGGGGTATACACAATGAGCAGTTCTTC. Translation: CASSSDRGIHNEQFF.

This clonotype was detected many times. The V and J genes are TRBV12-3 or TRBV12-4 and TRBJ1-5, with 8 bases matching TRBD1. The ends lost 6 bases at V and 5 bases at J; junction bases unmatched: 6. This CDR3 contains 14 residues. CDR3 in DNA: TGTGCCAGCAGCCTTGGACAGGGTTATCAGCCCCAGCATTTT. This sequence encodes CASSLGQGYQPQHF.